The clone carrying this T cell receptor (beta chain) was observed a single time. Its antigen is still unknown. This specimen comes from a study of brain metastases from non-small cell lung cancer. Germline-derived CDR1 and CDR2 are SGHTA and FQGNSA. Trimming pared 5 bases from V and 0 bases from J, leaving 6 bases between. The CDR3 is 13 residues long. Findings and caveats of the study: Fewer infiltrating T cells were found in brain metastases than primaries. Compared with their matched primary tumors, around 69% of brain metastases showed expanded T-cell clones.

Only in-frame clones appear in the TCRdb table, and some are missing; sequencing was by immunoSEQ multiplex PCR. In the table there are roughly 2,100 clones, just under 85% of which are singletons. This TCR derives from a donor aged 40 or older with non-small cell lung cancer. The gene calls are TRBV7-2 and TRBJ2-3; D is uncertain. Sequencing was carried out using primary lung tumor tissue. The CDR3 region is CASSVSSTDTQYF. CDR3 bases: TGTGCCAGCAGCGTATCTAGCACAGATACGCAGTATTTT.